This T cell receptor (beta chain) was observed in a study of beta chain features in type 1 diabetes. General study results and limits: TCRB CDR3s from Type 1 diabetes patients were moderately but significantly shorter in all four CD4+ subsets.

Sorting of CD4+ naive, central memory, regulatory and stem cell-like memory cells was performed via CD45RO/CCR7/CD25/CD127/CD95/CD27. About this clone itself: Its antigen is unknown.

Trimming removed 3 bases from V and 5 bases from J, with 13 bases in between. The CDR3 has 14 residues. What was sequenced were expressed TCRB transcripts, since all of the isolated RNA had been reverse transcribed. The repertoire was sequenced with immunoSEQ multiplex PCR; TCRdb's copy has only in-frame clones and lacks some. The table shows approximately 250,000 clones, with 16% occurring only once. The sample was naive CD4+ T cells from blood. This chain links TRBV23-1 with TRBJ2-5; D is possibly TRBD2 (5 bases). TRBV23-1 is labeled an ORF, and its function is uncertain. This TCR derives from a man between 25 and 39 years old with type 1 diabetes. In nucleotides, the CDR3 is TGCGCCAGCAGTCACCTCGGACTGGGGGAGACCCAGTACTTC. This encodes CASSHLGLGETQYF.